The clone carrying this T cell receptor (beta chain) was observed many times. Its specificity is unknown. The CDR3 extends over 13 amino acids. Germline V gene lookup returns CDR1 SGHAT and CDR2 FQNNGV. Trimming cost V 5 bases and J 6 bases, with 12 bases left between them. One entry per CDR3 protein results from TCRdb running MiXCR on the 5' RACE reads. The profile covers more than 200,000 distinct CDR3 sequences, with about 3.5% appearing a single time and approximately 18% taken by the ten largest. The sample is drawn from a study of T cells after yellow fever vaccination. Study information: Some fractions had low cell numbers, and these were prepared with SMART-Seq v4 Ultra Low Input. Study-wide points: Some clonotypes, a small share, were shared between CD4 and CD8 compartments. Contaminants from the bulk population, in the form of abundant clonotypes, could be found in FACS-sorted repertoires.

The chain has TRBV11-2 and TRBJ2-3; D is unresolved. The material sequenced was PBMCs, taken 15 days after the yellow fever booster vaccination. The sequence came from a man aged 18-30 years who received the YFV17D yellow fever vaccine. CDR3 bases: TGTGCCAGCAGCCCCGAAACCCGGGATACGCAGTATTTT. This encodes CASSPETRDTQYF.